Shown below are 10 T cell receptor beta chains from a single sample sequenced in a study of TIL therapy for anti-PD-1-resistant metastatic lung cancer (dated by TCRdb to the early 2020s). Using bias-controlled multiplex PCR with the immunoSEQ v3 hsTCRB kit, the TCR beta CDR3 regions were amplified from genomic DNA. Not all clones reach the TCRdb copy of this immuneACCESS table, which keeps in-frame sequences only. Checked studies attribute under half of the gap to unresolved V genes and leave the rest unexplained. For this sample the table gives about 50,000 clones, of which about two thirds were detected only once. 5.6% of the sample goes to the ten largest clones. The time point label, read with the paper, signifies: pre-treatment sample, taken before nivolumab and TIL therapy. Excised metastases, mostly pleural nodules or supraclavicular lymph nodes, were used as baseline tumor samples and were taken from the same resection from which TIL were grown.

This specimen consisted of tumor tissue, obtained at baseline. These receptors were obtained from a person aged 25-85 years with non-small cell lung cancer.

The rearrangement uses TRBV11-2 and TRBJ2-2; TRBD1 agrees at 9 bases. CDR3 length: 16 residues. Looked up from germline, CDR1 is SGHAT and CDR2 is FQNNGV. The V segment lost 6 bases and the J segment 7 bases; nucleotides outside the gene matches: 12. CDR3 coding DNA: TGTGCCAGCAGGACGGGACAGGGAGGTTTTGGCGGGGAGCTGTTTTTT. Translated, it gives CASRTGQGGFGGELFF.

The V gene is TRBV11-3, the J gene TRBJ2-2, with 12 bases that match TRBD2. The CDR3 contains 16 residues. The V gene end was trimmed by 7 bases and the J gene end by 5 bases; junction bases not matched to a gene: 8. Germline assignment: CDR1 SGHNT and CDR2 YENEEA. The CDR3 DNA sequence: TGTGCCAGCACCCTCGGACTAGCGGGGCTTACCGGGGAGCTGTTTTTT. Translating it yields CASTLGLAGLTGELFF.

This clone was counted between two and nine times. The CDR3 region has the DNA TGTGCCAGCAGTTACTCGGGTTACAGAGGCTCCTACGAGCAGTACTTC. Amino acids: CASSYSGYRGSYEQYF. The gene calls are TRBV6-5 and TRBJ2-7; D uncertain. V dropped 0 bases and J dropped 0 bases, with 12 bases sitting between them. The CDR3 runs 16 residues. Germline V gives CDR1 MNHEY, CDR2 SVGAGI.

V gene TRBV5-6 combines with J gene TRBJ2-3; 15 bases align to TRBD2. Germline V gene sequence: CDR1 SGHDT, CDR2 YYEEEE. CDR3 length: 17 residues. V dropped 3 bases and J dropped 5; count of bases not matched to a gene: 7. The CDR3 region is CASSSKGLAGGGDTQYF. CDR3 nucleotides: TGTGCCAGCAGCTCAAAGGGACTAGCGGGAGGTGGAGATACGCAGTATTTT.

A single count supports this clone. V is TRBV27 and J is TRBJ2-1; TRBD2 might be the D (6 bases). V lost 10 bases, J lost 10 bases, and 23 bases lay in between. Germline V gene lookup returns CDR1 MNHEY and CDR2 SMNVEV (reference sequence). The CDR3 is made up of 14 amino acids. CDR3 nucleotide sequence: TGTGCCACCGACTCGGGACTCCCCTTAGGAGAGCAGTTCTTC. Protein: CATDSGLPLGEQFF.

This rearrangement joins TRBV5-1 to TRBJ1-4; 10 nucleotides agree with TRBD1. The CDR3 runs to 16 residues. With 2 bases clipped from V and 5 bases from J, the junction kept 6 bases outside the gene matches. CDR1 and CDR2 (germline): SGHRS, YFSETQ. In nucleotides, the CDR3 is TGCGCCAGCAGCTTCCAAGGACAGGGGGACAATGAAAAACTGTTTTTT. It encodes CASSFQGQGDNEKLFF. The whole variable domain, filled in from reference TRBV5-1 and TRBJ1-4, reads KAGVTQTPRYLIKTRGQQVTLSCSPISGHRSVSWYQQTPGQGLQFLFEYFSETQRNKGNFPGRFSGRQFSNSRSEMNVSTLELGDSALYLCASSFQGQGDNEKLFFGSGTQLSVL.

This chain links TRBV10-2 with TRBJ2-7; 11 bases are a match to TRBD2. Trimming at V came to 6 bases and at J to 7 bases, leaving 11 bases not matched to a gene. Germline V lookup: CDR1 WSHSY, CDR2 SAAADI. The CDR3 extends over 15 amino acids. The CDR3 DNA is TGCGCCAGCAGAGACCCGGCTAGCGGGGGGAGGGAGCAGTACTTC. Residues: CASRDPASGGREQYF.

The chain recombines TRBV7-3 with TRBJ2-1; D is unresolved. The V gene's germline CDR1 is SGHTA and CDR2 FQGTGA. The CDR3 has 14 residues. The V end lost 2 bases, the J end lost 7 bases, and 12 bases lay between the germline ends. In DNA, the CDR3 is TGTGCCAGCAGCTTAGTCCCGTCGGTGAATGAGCAGTTCTTC. Translation: CASSLVPSVNEQFF.

V gene TRBV6-1 combines with J gene TRBJ2-1, with D perhaps TRBD1 (5 bases). In germline, CDR1 is MNHNS, CDR2 SASEGT. The CDR3 spans 13 residues. V dropped 7 bases and J dropped 5 bases, with 12 bases sitting between them. CDR3 in DNA: TGTGCCAGCATACTACAGGCCGACAATGAGCAGTTCTTC. This codes for CASILQADNEQFF.

This chain connects TRBV5-1 to TRBJ2-6; D is perhaps TRBD1 (5 bases). This CDR3 has 16 residues. Germline V gene data show CDR1 as SGHRS and CDR2 as YFSETQ. The V end lost 1 base, the J end lost 0 bases, and 8 bases lay between the germline ends. DNA for the CDR3: TGCGCCAGCAGCTTGAGGGGTTACTCTGGGGCCAACGTCCTGACTTTC. Residues: CASSLRGYSGANVLTF.